Listed here are 19 T cell receptor beta chains from one sample, sequenced in a study of identical twins. TCRdb used MiXCR to reprocess the 5' RACE reads, holding one entry per CDR3 protein. This table has 690,000 or so distinct CDR3 sequences, 8.6% appearing once. The sample was also linked to a second study, of yellow fever vaccine responses in identical twins.

Specimen: PBMCs. These receptors all stem from a woman between 18 and 29 years old in good health.

Only a few counts were recorded for this clonotype. The J gene is TRBJ2-5, the V gene TRBV5-6; D is unresolved. The germline V gene has CDR1 SGHDT and CDR2 YYEEEE. There are 15 residues in the CDR3. Trimming cost V 0 bases and J 5 bases, with 14 bases left between them. CDR3 loop: CASSLGRTLSETQYF. The CDR3 region has the DNA TGTGCCAGCAGCTTGGGGAGAACCCTATCGGAGACCCAGTACTTC.

This chain uses TRBV27 with TRBJ2-1; the D call may be TRBD1 or TRBD2 (6 bases each). The CDR3 is made up of 16 amino acids. Germline V lookup: CDR1 MNHEY, CDR2 SMNVEV (reference sequence). Trimming left V 3 bases short and J 3 bases short, with 15 bases between. The CDR3 DNA is TGTGCCAGCAGTTTTACCGGGGGCAAAAACTACAATGAGCAGTTCTTC. Residues: CASSFTGGKNYNEQFF.

This clonotype was counted at least ten times. This sequence joins TRBV3-1 and TRBJ2-3, with no clear D. The CDR3 is made up of 12 amino acids. The germline V gene encodes CDR1 LGHDT and CDR2 YNNKEL (reference sequence). Trimming pared 0 bases from V and 4 bases from J, leaving 2 bases between. CDR3 nucleotide sequence: TGTGCCAGCAGCCAAGAGGCAGATACGCAGTATTTT. As protein: CASSQEADTQYF.

This clonotype was observed a few times. The genes are TRBV29-1 and TRBJ2-6, with D possibly being TRBD1 (6 bases). Germline V lookup: CDR1 SQVTM, CDR2 ANQGSEA. There are 19 residues in the CDR3. V was pared by 2 bases and J by 2 bases, with 22 bases between. The CDR3 sequence: CSVESPIGQFNTGANVLTF. The CDR3 coding sequence is TGCAGCGTTGAAAGCCCGATCGGACAGTTCAACACTGGGGCCAACGTCCTGACTTTC.

The sample holds many counts of this clonotype. The chain uses TRBV3-1 and TRBJ2-5; 7 bases map to TRBD1. The CDR3 has 14 residues. J lost 5 bases, V lost 5 bases, and 8 bases had no gene match. CDR1 and CDR2 from the germline V gene are LGHDT and YNNKEL (reference sequence). The CDR3 sequence: CASSGGQVGETQYF. The CDR3 nucleotides read TGTGCCAGCAGCGGAGGACAGGTCGGGGAGACCCAGTACTTC.

This chain connects TRBV7-3 to TRBJ2-3, with 12 bases lining up with TRBD2. Germline V gene data show CDR1 as SGHTA and CDR2 as FQGTGA. V lost 5 bases, J lost 0 bases, and 6 bases stayed unmatched. The CDR3 extends over 17 amino acids. Written as DNA, the CDR3 is TGTGCCAGCAGCGGCTTTCTAGCGGGGGGGAGCACAGATACGCAGTATTTT. Protein product: CASSGFLAGGSTDTQYF. The full variable domain, rest sourced from reference TRBV7-3 and TRBJ2-3, is GAGVSQTPSNKVTEKGKYVELRCDPISGHTALYWYRQSLGQGPEFLIYFQGTGAADDSGLPNDRFFAVRPEGSVSTLKIQRTERGDSAVYLCASSGFLAGGSTDTQYFGPGTRLTVL.

Ten or more counts support this clonotype. The V and J genes are TRBV3-1 and TRBJ2-3, with D possibly TRBD1 on 6 matching bases. Trimming stripped 7 bases from V and 0 bases from J, with 17 bases between. The CDR3 sequence is 16 residues long. Germline CDR1 is LGHDT and CDR2 is YNNKEL (reference sequence). The chain's CDR3 is CASNKRTTGSTDTQYF. The CDR3 nucleotides are TGTGCCAGCAACAAAAGAACTACAGGGAGCACAGATACGCAGTATTTT.

This clonotype was counted only a few times. CDR3 DNA: TGTGCCAGCAGCGAACAGGGAGATACGCAGTATTTT. Its translation: CASSEQGDTQYF. The chain employs TRBV7-6 and TRBJ2-3; D is possibly TRBD1 (6 bases). Germline V gives CDR1 SGHVS, CDR2 FNYEAQ. Trimming cost V 5 bases and J 5 bases, with 8 bases left between them. CDR3 length: 12 amino acids.

The chain recombines TRBV27 with TRBJ2-5; the match to TRBD2 covers 13 bases. V trimming: 3 bases; J trimming: 5 bases; junction bases outside the gene matches: 3. The V gene's germline CDR1 is MNHEY and CDR2 SMNVEV (reference sequence). The CDR3 is made up of 15 amino acids. The CDR3, as DNA: TGTGCCAGCAGTTTCACACTAGCGGGAGGGGAGACCCAGTACTTC. Translating it yields CASSFTLAGGETQYF.

The sample holds a few counts of this clonotype. CDR3 DNA: TGTGCCAGCAGTCCCGGACAGGGGGCTTCCTACAATGAGCAGTTCTTC. Encoded protein: CASSPGQGASYNEQFF. The chain joins TRBV27 to TRBJ2-1; 11 bases are a match to TRBD1. This CDR3 has 16 amino acids. Looked up from germline, CDR1 is MNHEY and CDR2 is SMNVEV (reference sequence). The V and J ends lost 5 bases and 1 base, in that order; junction bases with no gene match: 4.

This clonotype was found a few times. This chain connects TRBV15 to TRBJ2-2; the match to TRBD2 covers 14 bases. The germline V gene encodes CDR1 LNHNV and CDR2 YYDKDF (reference sequence). The junction had 5 bases not matched to a gene; V was cut back by 9 bases and J by 5 bases. The CDR3 consists of 15 residues. CDR3 sequence: CATIGTSGGTGELFF. The CDR3 DNA is TGTGCCACGATTGGGACTAGCGGGGGAACCGGGGAGCTGTTTTTT.

This chain uses TRBV5-1 with TRBJ2-3; 7 bases are shared with TRBD1. Germline V gene sequence: CDR1 SGHRS, CDR2 YFSETQ. The CDR3 loop spans 17 amino acids. Trimming cost V 0 bases and J 2 bases; bases outside gene matches: 9. CDR3 DNA sequence: TGCGCCAGCAGCTTGGGGAGCACAGGGGCCGTCACAGATACGCAGTATTTT. Translation: CASSLGSTGAVTDTQYF.

The gene calls are TRBV6-5 and TRBJ2-7; weak D call: TRBD1 (7 bases). Germline V gene sequence: CDR1 MNHEY, CDR2 SVGAGI. The CDR3 runs 16 residues. Trimming left V 4 bases short and J 4 bases short, with 20 bases between. CDR3 loop: CASSSSGDRLLYEQYF. The CDR3 nucleotides are TGTGCCAGCAGTTCCTCGGGGGACAGACTTTTGTACGAGCAGTACTTC.

This clonotype was detected only a few times. This CDR3 reads CASSPGTGQYF. In DNA, the CDR3 is TGTGCCAGCAGCCCCGGGACAGGGCAGTATTTT. The chain joins TRBV6-6 to TRBJ2-3; 8 bases are a match to TRBD1. J gave up 11 bases and V 6 bases, and 4 bases lay outside the gene matches. Germline CDR1 reads MNHNY; CDR2 reads SVGAGI (reference sequence). This CDR3 comprises 11 residues.

The J gene is TRBJ2-1, the V gene TRBV20-1, with 11 nucleotides matching TRBD2. V gave up 5 bases and J gave up 2 bases; unmatched junction bases: 14. Germline V gene data show CDR1 as DFQATT and CDR2 as SNEGSKA (reference sequence). This CDR3 is built from 18 residues. This CDR3 is CSAPTLELAGDPYNEQFF. The CDR3 DNA sequence: TGCAGTGCTCCGACACTCGAACTAGCGGGAGATCCCTACAATGAGCAGTTCTTC.

There are a few counts of this clonotype. CDR3 sequence (DNA): TGTGCCAGCAGTTTCGGGGGGAAGTACGAGCAGTACTTC. It encodes CASSFGGKYEQYF. The chain employs TRBV28 and TRBJ2-7, with 7 bases lining up with TRBD2. Trimming cost V 3 bases and J 4 bases; bases outside gene matches: 3. The germline gives CDR1 MDHEN, CDR2 SYDVKM. The CDR3 runs 13 residues.

This clonotype has a handful of counts. This rearrangement joins TRBV18 to TRBJ2-5, with D possibly TRBD1 on 5 matching bases. From germline, CDR1 is KGHSH and CDR2 LQKENI. This CDR3 spans 14 amino acids. V gave up 2 bases and J gave up 2 bases, with 9 bases separating them. The DNA for the CDR3 is TGTGCCAGCTCACCATTGACAGAACAAGAGACCCAGTACTTC. The encoded protein is CASSPLTEQETQYF.

This clonotype was counted at least ten times. This sequence joins TRBV20-1 and TRBJ2-7, with D tentatively TRBD2 (5 bases). The CDR3 spans 13 residues. The V gene lost 6 bases and the J gene lost 1 base, with 13 bases spanning the gap. The germline V gene has CDR1 DFQATT and CDR2 SNEGSKA (reference sequence). Here the CDR3 reads CSAAETNSYEQYF. For the CDR3, the DNA is TGCAGTGCCGCAGAGACTAATTCCTACGAGCAGTACTTC.

This clonotype showed up just a few times. The genes are TRBV4-2 and TRBJ2-3, with 9 bases identical to TRBD1. The CDR3 is 16 residues long. Germline CDR1 and CDR2: LGHNA and YNFKEQ. The J segment lost 4 bases and the V segment lost 0 bases, leaving 5 bases of the junction unmatched. The CDR3: CASSQEDWTGADTQYF. The CDR3 DNA reads as TGTGCCAGCAGCCAAGAAGATTGGACAGGGGCAGATACGCAGTATTTT.